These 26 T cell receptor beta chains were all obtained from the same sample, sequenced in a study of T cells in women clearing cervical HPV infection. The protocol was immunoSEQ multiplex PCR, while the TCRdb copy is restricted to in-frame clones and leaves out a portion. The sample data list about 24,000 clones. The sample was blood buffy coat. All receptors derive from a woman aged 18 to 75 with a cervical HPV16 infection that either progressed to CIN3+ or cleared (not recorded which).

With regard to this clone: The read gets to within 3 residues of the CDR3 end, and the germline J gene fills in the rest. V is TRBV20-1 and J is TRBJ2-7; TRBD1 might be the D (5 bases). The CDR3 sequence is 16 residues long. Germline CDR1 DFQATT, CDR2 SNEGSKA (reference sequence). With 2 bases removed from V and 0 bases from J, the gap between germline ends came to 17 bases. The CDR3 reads CSARMVSGLYSYEQYF. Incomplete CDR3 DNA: TGCAGTGCTAGAATGGTCTCAGGGTTGTACTCCTACGAG.

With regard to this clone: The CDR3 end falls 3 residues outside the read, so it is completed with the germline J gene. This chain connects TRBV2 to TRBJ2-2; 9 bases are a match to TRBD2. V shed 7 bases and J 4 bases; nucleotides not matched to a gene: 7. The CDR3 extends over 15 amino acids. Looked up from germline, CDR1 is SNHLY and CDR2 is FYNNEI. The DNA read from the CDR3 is TGTGCCAGCAATACGCGGGGGGGGCGCACCGGGGAG. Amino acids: CASNTRGGRTGE. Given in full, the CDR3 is CASNTRGGRTGELFF. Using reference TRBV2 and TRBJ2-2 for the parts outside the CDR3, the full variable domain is EPEVTQTPSHQVTQMGQEVILRCVPISNHLYFYWYRQILGQKVEFLVSFYNNEISEKSEIFDDQFSVERPDGSNFTLKIRSTKLEDSAMYFCASNTRGGRTGELFFGEGSRLTVL.

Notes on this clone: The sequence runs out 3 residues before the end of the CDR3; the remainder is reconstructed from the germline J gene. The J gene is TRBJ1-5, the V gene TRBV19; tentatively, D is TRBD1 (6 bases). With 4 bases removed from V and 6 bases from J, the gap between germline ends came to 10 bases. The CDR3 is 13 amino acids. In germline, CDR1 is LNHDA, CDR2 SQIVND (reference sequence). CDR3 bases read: TGTGCCAGTAGTAAACAGGGTGGTCAGCCC. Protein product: CASSKQGGQP. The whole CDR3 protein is CASSKQGGQPQHF.

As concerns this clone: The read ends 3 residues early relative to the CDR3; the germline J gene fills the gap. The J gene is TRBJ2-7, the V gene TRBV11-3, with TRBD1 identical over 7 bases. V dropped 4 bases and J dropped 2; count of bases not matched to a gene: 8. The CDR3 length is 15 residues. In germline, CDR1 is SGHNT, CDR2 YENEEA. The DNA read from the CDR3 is TGTGCCAGCAGCTCTCGGACAGGTACGACCTACGAG. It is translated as CASSSRTGTTYE. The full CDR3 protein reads CASSSRTGTTYEQYF.

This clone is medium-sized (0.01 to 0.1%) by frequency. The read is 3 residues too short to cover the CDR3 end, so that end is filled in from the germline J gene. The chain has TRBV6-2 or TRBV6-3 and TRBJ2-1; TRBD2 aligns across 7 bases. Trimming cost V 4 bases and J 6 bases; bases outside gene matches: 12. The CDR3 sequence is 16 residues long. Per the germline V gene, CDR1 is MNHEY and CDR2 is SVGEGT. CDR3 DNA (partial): TGTGCCAGCAGTTCCCTCCCGGCGGGAGTCCCCAATGAG. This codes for CASSSLPAGVPNE. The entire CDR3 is CASSSLPAGVPNEQFF.

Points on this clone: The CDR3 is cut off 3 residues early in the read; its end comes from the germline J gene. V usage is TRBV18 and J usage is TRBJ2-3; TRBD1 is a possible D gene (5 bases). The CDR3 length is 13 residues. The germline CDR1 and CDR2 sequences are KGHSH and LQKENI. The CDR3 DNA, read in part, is TGTGCCAGCTCAGCGACAGTCTTATTGCCG. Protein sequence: CASSATVLLP. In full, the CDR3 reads CASSATVLLPQYF.

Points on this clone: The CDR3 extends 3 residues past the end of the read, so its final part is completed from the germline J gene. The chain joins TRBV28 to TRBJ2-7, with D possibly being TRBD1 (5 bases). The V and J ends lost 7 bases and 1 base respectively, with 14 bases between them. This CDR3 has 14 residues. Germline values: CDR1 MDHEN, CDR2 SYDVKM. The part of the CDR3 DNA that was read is TGTGCCAGCAAGAGGACAACATTATCCTACGAG. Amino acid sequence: CASKRTTLSYE. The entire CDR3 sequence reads CASKRTTLSYEQYF.

The CDR3 bases that were read are TGTGCCAGCAGGGCGGGAGGTACCCCCAGTGAG. Its protein is CASRAGGTPSE. The full CDR3 protein is CASRAGGTPSEQFF. V is TRBV5-6 and J is TRBJ2-1; 8 nucleotides line up with TRBD2. Read coverage stops 3 residues before the CDR3 terminus; the germline J gene supplies the remainder. Germline V gives CDR1 SGHDT, CDR2 YYEEEE. CDR3 length: 14 residues. Trimming cost V 5 bases and J 9 bases; bases outside gene matches: 10.

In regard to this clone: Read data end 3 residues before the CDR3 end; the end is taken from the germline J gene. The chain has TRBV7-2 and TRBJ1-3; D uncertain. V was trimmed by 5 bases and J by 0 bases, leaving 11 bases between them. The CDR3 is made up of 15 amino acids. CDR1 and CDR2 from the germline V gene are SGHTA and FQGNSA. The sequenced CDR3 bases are TGTGCCAGCAGCATCAGCGGAGACTCTGGAAACACC. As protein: CASSISGDSGNT. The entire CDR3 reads CASSISGDSGNTIYF.

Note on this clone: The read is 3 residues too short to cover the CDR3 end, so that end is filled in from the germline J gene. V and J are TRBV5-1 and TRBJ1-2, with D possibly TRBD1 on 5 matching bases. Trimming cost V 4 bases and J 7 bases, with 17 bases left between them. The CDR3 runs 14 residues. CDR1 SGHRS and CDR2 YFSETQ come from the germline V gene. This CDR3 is CASSPDRIGGGYTF. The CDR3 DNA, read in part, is TGCGCCAGCAGCCCTGACCGGATCGGGGGTGGC.

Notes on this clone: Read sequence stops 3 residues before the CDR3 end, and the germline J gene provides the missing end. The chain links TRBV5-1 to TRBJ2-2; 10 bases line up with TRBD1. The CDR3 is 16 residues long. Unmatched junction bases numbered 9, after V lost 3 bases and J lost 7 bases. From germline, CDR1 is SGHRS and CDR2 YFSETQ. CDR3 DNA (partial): TGCGCCAGCAGCTCCGCCCGGGACAGGGGTGTCGGGGAG. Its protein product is CASSSARDRGVGE. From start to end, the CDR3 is CASSSARDRGVGELFF.

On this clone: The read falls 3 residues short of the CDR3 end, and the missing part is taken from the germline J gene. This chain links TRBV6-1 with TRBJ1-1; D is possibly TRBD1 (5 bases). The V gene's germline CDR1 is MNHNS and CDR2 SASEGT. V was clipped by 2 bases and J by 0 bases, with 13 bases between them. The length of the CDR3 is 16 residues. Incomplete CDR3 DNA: TGTGCCAGCAGTGAAACGCGACAGCTTATGAACACTGAA. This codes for CASSETRQLMNTE. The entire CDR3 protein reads CASSETRQLMNTEAFF.

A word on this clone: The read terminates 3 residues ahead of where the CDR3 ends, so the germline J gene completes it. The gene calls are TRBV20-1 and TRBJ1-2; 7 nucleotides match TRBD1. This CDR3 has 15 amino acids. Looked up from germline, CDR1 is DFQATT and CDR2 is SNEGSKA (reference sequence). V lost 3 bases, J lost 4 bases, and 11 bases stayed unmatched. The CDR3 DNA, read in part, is TGCAGTGCTAGGGTCACAGGGGATTGGATCTATGGC. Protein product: CSARVTGDWIYG. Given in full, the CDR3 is CSARVTGDWIYGYTF.

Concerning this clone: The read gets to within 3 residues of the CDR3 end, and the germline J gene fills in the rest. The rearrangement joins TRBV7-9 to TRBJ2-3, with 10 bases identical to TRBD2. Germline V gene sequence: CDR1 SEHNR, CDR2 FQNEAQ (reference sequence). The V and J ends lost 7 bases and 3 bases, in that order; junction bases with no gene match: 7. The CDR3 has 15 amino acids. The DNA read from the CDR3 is TGTGCCAGCACTCTAGCGGGGGTAAAAACAGATACG. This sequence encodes CASTLAGVKTDT. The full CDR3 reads CASTLAGVKTDTQYF. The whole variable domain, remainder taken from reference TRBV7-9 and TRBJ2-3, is DTGVSQNPRHKITKRGQNVTFRCDPISEHNRLYWYRQTLGQGPEFLTYFQNEAQLEKSRLLSDRFSAERPKGSFSTLEIQRTEQGDSAMYLCASTLAGVKTDTQYFGPGTRLTVL.

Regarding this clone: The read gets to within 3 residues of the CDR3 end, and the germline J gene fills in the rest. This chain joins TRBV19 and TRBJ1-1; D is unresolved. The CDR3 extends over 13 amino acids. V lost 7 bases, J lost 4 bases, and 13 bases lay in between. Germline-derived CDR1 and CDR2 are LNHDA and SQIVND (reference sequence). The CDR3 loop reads CASNWAGGTEAFF. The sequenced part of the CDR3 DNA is TGTGCCAGTAACTGGGCGGGTGGCACTGAA. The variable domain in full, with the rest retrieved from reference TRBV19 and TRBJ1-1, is DGGITQSPKYLFRKEGQNVTLSCEQNLNHDAMYWYRQDPGQGLRLIYYSQIVNDFQKGDIAEGYSVSREKKESFPLTVTSAQKNPTAFYLCASNWAGGTEAFFGQGTRLTVV.

The CDR3 bases that were read are TGCGCCAGCAGCTTAGGGGTGTTCTCGAGCACAGATACG. Encoded protein: CASSLGVFSSTDT. The CDR3 in its entirety is CASSLGVFSSTDTQYF. V usage is TRBV5-1 and J usage is TRBJ2-3, with D tentatively TRBD1 (5 bases). Read sequence stops 3 residues before the CDR3 end, and the germline J gene provides the missing end. CDR1 and CDR2 from the germline V gene are SGHRS and YFSETQ. Trimming removed 2 bases at V and 0 bases at J, with 13 bases between. The CDR3 runs to 16 residues. The full variable domain, its missing parts supplied by reference TRBV5-1 and TRBJ2-3, is KAGVTQTPRYLIKTRGQQVTLSCSPISGHRSVSWYQQTPGQGLQFLFEYFSETQRNKGNFPGRFSGRQFSNSRSEMNVSTLELGDSALYLCASSLGVFSSTDTQYFGPGTRLTVL.

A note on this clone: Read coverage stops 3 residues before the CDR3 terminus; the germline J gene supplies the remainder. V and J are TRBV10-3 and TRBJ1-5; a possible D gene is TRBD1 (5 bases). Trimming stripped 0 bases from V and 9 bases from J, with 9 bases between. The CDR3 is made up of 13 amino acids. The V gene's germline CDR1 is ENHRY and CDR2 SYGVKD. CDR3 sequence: CAISESNQGPQHF. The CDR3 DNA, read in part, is TGTGCCATCAGTGAGTCGAATCAGGGGCCC.

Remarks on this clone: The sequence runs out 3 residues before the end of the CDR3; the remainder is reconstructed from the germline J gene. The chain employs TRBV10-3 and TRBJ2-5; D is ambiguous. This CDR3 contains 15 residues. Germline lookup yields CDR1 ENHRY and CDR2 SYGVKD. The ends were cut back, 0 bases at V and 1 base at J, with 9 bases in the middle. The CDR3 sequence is CAISESGSRQETQYF. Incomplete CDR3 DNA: TGTGCCATCAGTGAGTCAGGGTCACGCCAAGAGACC.

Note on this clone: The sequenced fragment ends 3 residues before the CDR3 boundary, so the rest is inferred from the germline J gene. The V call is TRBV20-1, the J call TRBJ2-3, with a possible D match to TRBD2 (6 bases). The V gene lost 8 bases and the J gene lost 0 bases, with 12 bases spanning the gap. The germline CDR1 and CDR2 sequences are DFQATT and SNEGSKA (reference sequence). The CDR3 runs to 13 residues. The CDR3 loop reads CSWGVMSTDTQYF. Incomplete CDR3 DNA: TGCAGTTGGGGGGTTATGAGCACAGATACG.

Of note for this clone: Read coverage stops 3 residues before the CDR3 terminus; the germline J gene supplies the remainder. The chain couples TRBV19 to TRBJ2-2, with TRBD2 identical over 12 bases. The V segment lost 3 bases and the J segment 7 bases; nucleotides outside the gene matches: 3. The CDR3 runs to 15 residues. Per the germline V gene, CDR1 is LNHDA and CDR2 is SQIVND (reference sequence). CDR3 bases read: TGTGCCAGTAGTATGGCTAGCGGGAGGGGCGGGGAG. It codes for CASSMASGRGGE. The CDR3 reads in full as CASSMASGRGGELFF.

The CDR3 sequence is CASRTTGAPNEKLFF. The DNA read from the CDR3 is TGTGCCAGCAGAACGACAGGGGCCCCTAATGAAAAG. J is TRBJ2-2 and V is TRBV5-5; 8 positions match TRBD1. The read gets to within 3 residues of the CDR3 end, and the germline J gene fills in the rest. Germline loops: CDR1 SGHKS, CDR2 YYEKEE (reference sequence). The CDR3 covers 15 residues.

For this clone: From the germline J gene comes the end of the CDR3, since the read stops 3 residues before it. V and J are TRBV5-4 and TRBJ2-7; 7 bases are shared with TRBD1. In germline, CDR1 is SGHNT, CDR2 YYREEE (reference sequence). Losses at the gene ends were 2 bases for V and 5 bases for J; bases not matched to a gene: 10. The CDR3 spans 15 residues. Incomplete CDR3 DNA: TGTGCCAGCAGCTTCCGACAGGGATCGATGGACGAG. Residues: CASSFRQGSMDE. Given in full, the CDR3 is CASSFRQGSMDEQYF.

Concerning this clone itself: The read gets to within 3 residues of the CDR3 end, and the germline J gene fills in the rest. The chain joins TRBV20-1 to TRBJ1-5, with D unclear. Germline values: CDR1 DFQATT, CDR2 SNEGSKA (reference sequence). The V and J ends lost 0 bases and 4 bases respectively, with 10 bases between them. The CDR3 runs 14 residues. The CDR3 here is CSARDLRENQPQHF. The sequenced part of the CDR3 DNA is TGCAGTGCTAGAGATCTGCGAGAAAATCAGCCC.

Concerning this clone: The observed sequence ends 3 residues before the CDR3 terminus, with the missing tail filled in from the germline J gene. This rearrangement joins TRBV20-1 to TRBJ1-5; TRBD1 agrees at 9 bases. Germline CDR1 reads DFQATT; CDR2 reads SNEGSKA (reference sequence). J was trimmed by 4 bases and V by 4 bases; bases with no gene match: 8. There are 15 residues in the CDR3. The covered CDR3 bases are TGCAGTGCTATGGTCGGGACAGGGATGAATCAGCCC. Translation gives CSAMVGTGMNQP. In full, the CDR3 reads CSAMVGTGMNQPQHF.

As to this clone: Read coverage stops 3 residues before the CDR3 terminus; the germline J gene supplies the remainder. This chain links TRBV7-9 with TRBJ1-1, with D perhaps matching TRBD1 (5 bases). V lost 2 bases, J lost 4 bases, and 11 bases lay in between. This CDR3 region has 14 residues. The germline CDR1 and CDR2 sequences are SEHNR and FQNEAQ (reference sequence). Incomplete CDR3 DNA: TGTGCCAGCAGCTTAAGGGACTGGGGCACTGAA. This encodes CASSLRDWGTE. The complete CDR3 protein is CASSLRDWGTEAFF.

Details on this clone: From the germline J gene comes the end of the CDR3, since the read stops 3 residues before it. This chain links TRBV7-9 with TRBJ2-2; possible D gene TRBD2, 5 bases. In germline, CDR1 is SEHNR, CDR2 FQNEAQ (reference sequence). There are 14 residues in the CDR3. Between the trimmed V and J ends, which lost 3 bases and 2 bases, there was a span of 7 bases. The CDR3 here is CASSFGDNTGELFF. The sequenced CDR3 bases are TGTGCCAGCAGCTTCGGGGATAACACCGGGGAG.